This TCR beta chain was captured by sequencing in a study of identical twins. Findings and caveats of the study: There was an excess of low generation probability in the out-of-frame alpha sequences that twins shared. In zero-insertion analyses, partial confounding could arise from invariant MAIT and iNKT cells.

CDR3 length equals 15 residues. V trimming: 4 bases; J trimming: 4 bases; junction bases outside the gene matches: 9. The germline V gene encodes CDR1 SQVTM and CDR2 ANQGSEA. Among all donors, each was a healthy Caucasian. Template switching introduced a universal primer site, and the cDNA bore unique molecular identifiers. A single record per CDR3 protein comes from TCRdb applying MiXCR to the 5' RACE reads. The sample shows about 660,000 distinct CDR3 sequences, less than 10% of them seen only once. Comments on this clonotype: Antigen: not known.

These data were also filed under a second study, of yellow fever vaccine responses in identical twins.

V gene TRBV29-1 combines with J gene TRBJ2-3; 9 nucleotides line up with TRBD1. Sequencing was done on a sample of PBMCs. The TCR was taken from a woman aged 18-29 years in good health. CDR3 protein: CSVAGGDRVADTQYF. The CDR3 DNA reads TGCAGCGTTGCTGGGGGGGACAGGGTCGCAGATACGCAGTATTTT.